There are many counts of the clone carrying this TCR beta chain. Its specificity is not known. This specimen comes from a study of post-analysis software for immune sequencing data. The CDR3 consists of 12 residues. Trimming took 5 bases from V and 3 from J, leaving 7 bases between them. CDR1 and CDR2 (germline): DFQATT, SNEGSKA (reference sequence). Carried by the TCR beta cDNA libraries were unique molecular identifiers. Each sample of roughly 0.9 to 11 million input T cells yielded roughly 0.5 million cDNA molecules, so each molecule approximated one T cell. MiXCR was run by TCRdb on the PCR reads, yielding one entry per CDR3 protein. Among 650,000 to 900,000 distinct CDR3 sequences listed, under 60% were seen once. General study results and limits: Normalized Chao1 diversity was significantly reduced in patients versus controls. Several TRBV segments, TRBV5-6, TRBV5-1 and TRBV20-1 among them, were found more frequent in patients than controls.

Source material: blood. The rearrangement joins TRBV20-1 to TRBJ1-4; D is ambiguous. This TCR was recovered from a girl between 10 and 17 years old with multiple sclerosis. In DNA form, the CDR3 reads TGCAGTGCTCCCAGGCCTAATGAAAAACTGTTTTTT. Amino acids: CSAPRPNEKLFF.